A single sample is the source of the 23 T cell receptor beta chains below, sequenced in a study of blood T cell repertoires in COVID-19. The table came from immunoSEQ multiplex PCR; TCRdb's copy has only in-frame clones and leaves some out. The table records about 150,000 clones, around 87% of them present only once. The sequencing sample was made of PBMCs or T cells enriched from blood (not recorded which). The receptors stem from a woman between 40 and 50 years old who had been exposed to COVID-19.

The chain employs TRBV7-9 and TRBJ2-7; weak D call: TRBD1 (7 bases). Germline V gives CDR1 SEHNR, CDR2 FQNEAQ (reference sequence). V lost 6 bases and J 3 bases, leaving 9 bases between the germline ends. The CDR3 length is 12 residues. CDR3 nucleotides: TGTGCCAGCAGGCAGGGGGGCTACGAGCAGTACTTC. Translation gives CASRQGGYEQYF.

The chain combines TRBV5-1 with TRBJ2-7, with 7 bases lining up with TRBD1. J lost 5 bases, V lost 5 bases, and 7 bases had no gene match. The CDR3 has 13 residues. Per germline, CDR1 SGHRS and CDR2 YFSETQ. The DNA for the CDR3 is TGCGCCAGCAGGTCCCGACAGGGCCACGAGCAGTACTTC. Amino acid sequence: CASRSRQGHEQYF.

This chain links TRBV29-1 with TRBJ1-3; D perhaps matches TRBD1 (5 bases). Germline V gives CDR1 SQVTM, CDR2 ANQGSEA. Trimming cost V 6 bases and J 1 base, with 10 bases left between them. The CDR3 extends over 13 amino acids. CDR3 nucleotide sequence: TGCAGCGTCCAGGGACTATCTGGAAACACCATATATTTT. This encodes CSVQGLSGNTIYF.

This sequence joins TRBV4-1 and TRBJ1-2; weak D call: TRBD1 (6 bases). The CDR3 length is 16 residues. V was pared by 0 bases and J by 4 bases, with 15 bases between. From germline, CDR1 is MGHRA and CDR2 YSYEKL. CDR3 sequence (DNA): TGCGCCAGCAGCCAAGACGGACAGTCCGCTGTCTATGGCTACACCTTC. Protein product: CASSQDGQSAVYGYTF.

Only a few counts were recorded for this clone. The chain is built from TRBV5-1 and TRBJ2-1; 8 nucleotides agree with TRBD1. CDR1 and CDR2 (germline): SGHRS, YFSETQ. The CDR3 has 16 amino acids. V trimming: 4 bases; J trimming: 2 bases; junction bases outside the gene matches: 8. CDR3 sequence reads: CASSKATGAAYNEQFF. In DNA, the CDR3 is TGCGCCAGCAGCAAGGCGACAGGGGCAGCCTACAATGAGCAGTTCTTC.

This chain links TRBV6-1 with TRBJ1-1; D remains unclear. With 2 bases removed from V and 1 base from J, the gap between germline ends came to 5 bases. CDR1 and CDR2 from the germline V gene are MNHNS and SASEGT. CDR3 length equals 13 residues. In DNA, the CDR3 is TGTGCCAGCAGTGAATTGAGGAACACTGAAGCTTTCTTT. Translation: CASSELRNTEAFF.

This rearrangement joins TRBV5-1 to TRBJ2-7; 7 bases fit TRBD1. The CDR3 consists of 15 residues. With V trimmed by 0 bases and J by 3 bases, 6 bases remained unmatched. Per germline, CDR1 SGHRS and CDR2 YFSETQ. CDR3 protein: CASSLDTGTVYEQYF. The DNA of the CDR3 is TGCGCCAGCAGCTTGGATACAGGGACAGTCTACGAGCAGTACTTC.

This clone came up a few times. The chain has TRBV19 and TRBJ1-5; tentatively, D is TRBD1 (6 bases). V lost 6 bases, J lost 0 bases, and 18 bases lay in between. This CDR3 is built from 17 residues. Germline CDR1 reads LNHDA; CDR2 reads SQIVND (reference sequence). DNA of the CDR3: TGTGCCAGTAGGAAGATGACAGGAGAGTATAGCAATCAGCCCCAGCATTTT. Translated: CASRKMTGEYSNQPQHF.

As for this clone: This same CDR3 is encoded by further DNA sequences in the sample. The DNA of the CDR3 is TGTGCCAGTAGTATAGTGGGGGCCTCCTACAATGAGCAGTTCTTC. Translated, it gives CASSIVGASYNEQFF. The chain carries TRBV19 and TRBJ2-1; D possibly corresponds to TRBD1 (6 bases). Between the trimmed V and J ends, which lost 1 base and 0 bases, there was a span of 7 bases. Germline-derived CDR1 and CDR2 are LNHDA and SQIVND (reference sequence). The CDR3 runs 15 residues.

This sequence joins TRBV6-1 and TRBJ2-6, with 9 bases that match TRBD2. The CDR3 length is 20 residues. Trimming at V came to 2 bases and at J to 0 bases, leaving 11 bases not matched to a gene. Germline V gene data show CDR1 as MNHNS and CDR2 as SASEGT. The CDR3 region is CASSERWWTSARSGANVLTF. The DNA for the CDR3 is TGTGCCAGCAGTGAAAGATGGTGGACTAGCGCCCGCTCTGGGGCCAACGTCCTGACTTTC.

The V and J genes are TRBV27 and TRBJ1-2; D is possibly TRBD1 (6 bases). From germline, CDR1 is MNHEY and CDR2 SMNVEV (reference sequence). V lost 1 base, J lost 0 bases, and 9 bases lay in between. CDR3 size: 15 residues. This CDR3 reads CASSLLAGANYGYTF. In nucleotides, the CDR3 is TGTGCCAGCAGTTTATTGGCAGGGGCTAACTATGGCTACACCTTC.

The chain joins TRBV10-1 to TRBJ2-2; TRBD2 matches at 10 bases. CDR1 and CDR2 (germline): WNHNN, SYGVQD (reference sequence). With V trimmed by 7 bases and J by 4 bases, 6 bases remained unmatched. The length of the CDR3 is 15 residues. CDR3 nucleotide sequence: TGCGCCAGCACGTCTAGCGGGAGAGGCACCGGGGAGCTGTTTTTT. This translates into CASTSSGRGTGELFF.

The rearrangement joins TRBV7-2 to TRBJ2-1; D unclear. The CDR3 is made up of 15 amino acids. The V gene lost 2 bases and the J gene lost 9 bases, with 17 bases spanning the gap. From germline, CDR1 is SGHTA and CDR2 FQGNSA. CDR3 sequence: CASSLRLNPPGEQFF. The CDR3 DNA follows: TGTGCCAGCAGCTTACGGCTAAACCCTCCGGGTGAGCAGTTCTTC.

CDR3 protein: CASSLVLAGAWSQYF. The CDR3, as DNA: TGTGCCAGCAGCTTGGTACTAGCGGGAGCGTGGTCGCAGTATTTT. J is TRBJ2-3 and V is TRBV5-6, with 11 nucleotides matching TRBD2. The CDR3 runs to 15 residues. CDR1 and CDR2 (germline): SGHDT, YYEEEE. With 0 bases clipped from V and 10 bases from J, the junction kept 7 bases outside the gene matches.

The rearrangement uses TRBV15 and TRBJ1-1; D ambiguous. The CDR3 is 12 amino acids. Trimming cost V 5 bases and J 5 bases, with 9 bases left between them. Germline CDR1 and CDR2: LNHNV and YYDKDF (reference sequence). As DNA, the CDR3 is TGTGCCACCAGCGCATGGAGTACTGAAGCTTTCTTT. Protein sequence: CATSAWSTEAFF.

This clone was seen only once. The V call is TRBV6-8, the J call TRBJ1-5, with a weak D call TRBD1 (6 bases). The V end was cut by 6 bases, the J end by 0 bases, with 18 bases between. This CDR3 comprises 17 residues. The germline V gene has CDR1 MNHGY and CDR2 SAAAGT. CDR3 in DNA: TGTGCCAGCAGCTACAACAGGGCCTCCTATAGCAATCAGCCCCAGCATTTT. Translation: CASSYNRASYSNQPQHF.

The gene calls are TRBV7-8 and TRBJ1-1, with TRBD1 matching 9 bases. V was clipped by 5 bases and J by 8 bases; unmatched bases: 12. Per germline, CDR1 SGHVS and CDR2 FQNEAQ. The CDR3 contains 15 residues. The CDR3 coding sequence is TGTGCCAGCAGCCAACCCGGGACAGGGTTAAAGGAAGCTTTCTTT. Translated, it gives CASSQPGTGLKEAFF. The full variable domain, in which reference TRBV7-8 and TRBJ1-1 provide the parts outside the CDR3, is GAGVSQSPRYKVAKRGQDVALRCDPISGHVSLFWYQQALGQGPEFLTYFQNEAQLDKSGLPSDRFFAERPEGSVSTLKIQRTQQEDSAVYLCASSQPGTGLKEAFFGQGTRLTVV.

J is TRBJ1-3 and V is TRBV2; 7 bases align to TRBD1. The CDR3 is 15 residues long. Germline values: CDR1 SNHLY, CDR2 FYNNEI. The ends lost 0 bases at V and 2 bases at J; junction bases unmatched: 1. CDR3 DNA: TGTGCCAGCAGTGAAGCGACAGGGCCTGGAAACACCATATATTTT. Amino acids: CASSEATGPGNTIYF.

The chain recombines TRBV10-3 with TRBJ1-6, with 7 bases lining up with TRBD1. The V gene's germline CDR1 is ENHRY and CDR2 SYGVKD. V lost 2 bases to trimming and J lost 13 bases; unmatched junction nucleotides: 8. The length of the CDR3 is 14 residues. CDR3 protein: CAISESGGQSPLHF. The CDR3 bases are TGTGCCATCAGTGAGAGCGGGGGACAGTCTCCCCTCCACTTT.

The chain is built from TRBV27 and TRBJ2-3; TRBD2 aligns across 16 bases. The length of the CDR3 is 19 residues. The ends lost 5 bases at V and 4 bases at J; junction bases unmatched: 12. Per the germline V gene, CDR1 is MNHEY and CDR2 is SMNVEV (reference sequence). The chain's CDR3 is CASSPYTGTSGGASDTQYF. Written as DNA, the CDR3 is TGTGCCAGCAGTCCGTACACCGGGACTAGCGGGGGGGCCTCAGATACGCAGTATTTT.

CDR3 DNA sequence: TGTGCCAGCAGCCAAGATGTGACTAGTCGGGCGACCCAGTACTTC. It yields the protein CASSQDVTSRATQYF. The V and J genes are TRBV3-1 (or the pseudogene TRBV3-2) and TRBJ2-5; TRBD2 might be the D (6 bases). V lost 0 bases and J lost 7, with 15 bases in between. Germline V gene data show CDR1 as LGHDT and CDR2 as YNNKEL (reference sequence). This CDR3 contains 15 residues.

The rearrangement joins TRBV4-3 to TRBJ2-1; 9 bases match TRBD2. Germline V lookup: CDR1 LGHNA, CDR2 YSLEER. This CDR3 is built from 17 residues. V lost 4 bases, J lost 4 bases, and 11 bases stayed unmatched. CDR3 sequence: CASSLGVAGVGYNEQFF. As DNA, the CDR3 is TGCGCCAGCAGCCTCGGGGTAGCGGGAGTGGGTTACAATGAGCAGTTCTTC.

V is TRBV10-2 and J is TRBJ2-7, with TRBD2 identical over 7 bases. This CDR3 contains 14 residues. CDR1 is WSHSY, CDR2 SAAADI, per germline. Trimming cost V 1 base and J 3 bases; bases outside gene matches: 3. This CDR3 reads CASSEFREGYEQYF. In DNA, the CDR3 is TGCGCCAGCAGTGAGTTCAGGGAGGGCTACGAGCAGTACTTC.